One sample yielded the 10 T cell receptor beta chains listed below, sequenced in a study of metastatic and nonmetastatic thyroid tumors. Thyroid surgery had not been preceded by any treatment in any patient. TCRdb re-analyzed the PCR reads through MiXCR. There are approximately 7,900 clones in the sample; roughly 28% occur only once, and 25% lies in the top ten. The sequencing sample was made of adjacent normal tissue. The source is a male donor with papillary thyroid cancer or a benign thyroid nodule (not recorded which). Some clones in this sample may be carry-over from other donors' samples.

The CDR3: CASSFPKEGSYNSPLHF. CDR3 bases: TGTGCCAGCAGCTTTCCAAAGGAAGGCTCCTATAATTCACCCCTCCACTTT. This chain links TRBV11-2 with TRBJ1-6; D is ambiguous. Germline V CDR1 and CDR2: SGHAT, FQNNGV. Trimming took off 3 bases at V and 0 bases at J, with 12 bases between the two ends. The CDR3 has 17 residues. Combining the CDR3 with reference TRBV11-2 and TRBJ1-6 gives the whole variable domain EAGVAQSPRYKIIEKRQSVAFWCNPISGHATLYWYQQILGQGPKLLIQFQNNGVVDDSQLPKDRFSAERLKGVDSTLKIQPAKLEDSAVYLCASSFPKEGSYNSPLHFGNGTRLTVT.

Only a few counts were recorded for this clone. V usage is TRBV11-1 and J usage is TRBJ1-6; D may be TRBD1 (6 bases). In germline, CDR1 is SGHAT, CDR2 FQDESV (reference sequence). V gave up 5 bases and J gave up 0 bases, with 14 bases separating them. This CDR3 has 17 residues. The CDR3 here is CASSARTASSYNSPLHF. The CDR3 DNA reads TGTGCCAGCAGCGCGCGGACAGCTAGCTCCTATAATTCACCCCTCCACTTT.

The rearrangement joins TRBV2 to TRBJ2-7; D could derive from TRBD1 or TRBD2 (5 bases each). Germline CDR1 reads SNHLY; CDR2 reads FYNNEI. The CDR3 contains 14 residues. Trimming took 5 bases from V and 0 from J, leaving 11 bases between them. The CDR3 coding sequence is TGTGCCAGCAGTCGGGACCGGAGCTCCTACGAGCAGTACTTC. Protein: CASSRDRSSYEQYF.

This clone rates as medium-sized. The chain recombines TRBV29-1 with TRBJ1-2, with D perhaps matching TRBD1 (6 bases). V was cut by 3 bases and J by 4 bases, with 9 bases left in between. Germline loops: CDR1 SQVTM, CDR2 ANQGSEA. This CDR3 comprises 12 residues. CDR3 in DNA: TGCAGCGTTGAGGGGGCTCCCTATGGCTACACCTTC. It translates to CSVEGAPYGYTF. Full variable domain (rest looked up from reference TRBV29-1 and TRBJ1-2): SAVISQKPSRDICQRGTSLTIQCQVDSQVTMMFWYRQQPGQSLTLIATANQGSEATYESGFVIDKFPISRPNLTFSTLTVSNMSPEDSSIYLCSVEGAPYGYTFGSGTRLTVV.

The chain combines TRBV27 with TRBJ1-1; D gene unclear. CDR1 and CDR2 (germline): MNHEY, SMNVEV (reference sequence). Trimming took off 6 bases at V and 3 bases at J, with 11 bases between the two ends. The CDR3 covers 13 residues. CDR3 bases: TGTGCCAGCAGCTCTGACTCTTACACTGAAGCTTTCTTT. Its translation: CASSSDSYTEAFF.

V usage is TRBV20-1 and J usage is TRBJ1-5; D is ambiguous. Per the germline V gene, CDR1 is DFQATT and CDR2 is SNEGSKA (reference sequence). Deletions cut 0 bases from V and 5 bases from J, with 5 bases between. This CDR3 is built from 12 residues. This CDR3 reads CSARDRDQPQHF. CDR3 DNA sequence: TGCAGTGCTAGAGATCGAGATCAGCCCCAGCATTTT.

This clone is labeled as medium-sized. The rearrangement joins TRBV12-3 or TRBV12-4 to TRBJ2-5; the match to TRBD1 covers 7 bases. V dropped 2 bases and J dropped 6; count of bases not matched to a gene: 3. CDR3 length equals 13 residues. In DNA, the CDR3 is TGTGCCAGCAGTTTACAGGGGGTGAAGACCCAGTACTTC. This sequence encodes CASSLQGVKTQYF.

This chain links TRBV27 with TRBJ2-3; TRBD1 is a possible D gene (6 bases). The germline V gene encodes CDR1 MNHEY and CDR2 SMNVEV (reference sequence). Trimming cost V 4 bases and J 1 base, with 12 bases left between them. The CDR3 runs 15 residues. In nucleotides, the CDR3 is TGTGCCAGCAGTTACAGGGCCCTACGCACAGATACGCAGTATTTT. This encodes CASSYRALRTDTQYF.

This chain joins TRBV7-8 and TRBJ2-1; the D is unclear. Germline V lookup: CDR1 SGHVS, CDR2 FQNEAQ. Between the trimmed V and J ends, which lost 1 base and 6 bases, there was a span of 10 bases. This CDR3 contains 14 residues. CDR3 protein: CASSLGFSLNEQFF. In DNA, the CDR3 is TGTGCCAGCAGCTTAGGTTTCAGTCTCAATGAGCAGTTCTTC.

This chain uses TRBV4-3 with TRBJ2-7, with D perhaps TRBD1 (6 bases). CDR1 and CDR2 from the germline V gene are LGHNA and YSLEER. CDR3 length: 14 residues. Trimming stripped 3 bases from V and 3 bases from J, with 12 bases between. The DNA of the CDR3 is TGCGCCAGCAGCCACCTCCGGGACAACTACGAGCAGTACTTC. Its translation: CASSHLRDNYEQYF.